This T cell receptor beta chain was identified in a study of T-cell memory formation after mild COVID-19. Trimming left V 3 bases short and J 3 bases short, with 8 bases between. The germline V gene has CDR1 SGHAT and CDR2 FQNNGV. The CDR3 sequence is 13 residues long. In TCRdb, the 5' RACE reads were re-called with MiXCR into one record per CDR3 protein. The sample lists 280,000 or so distinct CDR3 sequences, roughly 17% occurring once. This clonotype came up a few times. The V gene is TRBV11-2, the J gene TRBJ1-2; no definite D call. The TCR sequence derives from a man between 18 and 29 years old who had mild COVID-19 (a few samples of this study predate the infection). Cell type and time point are not known. What was sequenced was PBMCs or a T cell subset sorted from them (not recorded which). The CDR3 nucleotides read TGTGCCAGCAGCTTGAGCGGTGACTATGGCTACACCTTC. Protein sequence: CASSLSGDYGYTF.